This record looks at one T cell receptor (beta chain) sequence and its context. The antigen it binds to is not known. No qualities accompany the bases; no much larger clone lies one base away. About 500 nanograms of biopsy DNA per sample were submitted for commercial TCRB immunosequencing. CDR3 regions were amplified from genomic DNA by Adaptive Biotechnology using a two-step, amplification bias-controlled multiplex PCR. Primers for every V and J gene segment were used in the first PCR, and barcodes and Illumina adapters were added in the second PCR. CDR3 libraries were sequenced using an Illumina instrument. In the authors' own workflow: Analysis combined the vendor-provided pipelines with custom analysis of raw data in R/Bioconductor under R version 3.3.0. Clonality, ranging from 0 to 1, was calculated as the inverse of the normalised Shannon entropy of all productive clones. High-frequency clones were defined as the share of the repertoire occupied by the top 100 clones, with only clones passing a 95% confidence test being retained. Overlap between samples was measured with the Morisita-Horn index, while repertoire diversity was measured with the Simpson index. TCRdb took this table from immuneACCESS and kept in-frame rearrangements with V and J called. Such tables lack part of the clones; where checked against another copy, unresolved V genes explain under half of the gap, and the rest is unexplained. V and J calls and clone size are as listed in that table; D and trimming were resolved from the DNA. This sample is represented by roughly 16,000 clones; about 92% of them were singletons. 3% to 3.5% of the sample is held by the ten biggest clonotypes.

This specimen comes from a study of T cell repertoires in ileal Crohn's disease (dated by TCRdb to between 2017 and 2020). Notes on the research overall: Median disease duration was around 7.9 years, and about 36% of patients were identified as active smokers at the time of surgery. Running in parallel with the study was a multicentre cohort set up to find predictors of early endoscopic recurrence following ileocolonic resection. All patients had surgery for a complication: stricturing disease in roughly 61% and penetrating disease in about 40%. Endoscopic postoperative recurrence was defined as a Rutgeerts score above i0. TCR repertoire analysis was performed in about 59 Crohn's disease patients drawn from a prospective multicentre cohort. Roughly half of the patients were given postoperative therapy, with around eleven receiving thiopurines and under 20 receiving anti-TNF agents. The study sequenced 171 mucosal samples from some 62 patients, taken at several locations on the surgical specimen and at postoperative endoscopy. Results the study describes overall, beyond this receptor: Compared with non-smokers, patients who were active smokers at surgery showed a significantly higher proportion of clonal expansions (25.9% vs 17.9%, p=0.02). More high-frequency clones were carried by sorted CD8 T cells than by CD4 T cells, suggesting that mucosal expansions were mainly CD8. Endoscopic recurrence was linked to a higher percentage of high-frequency clones at surgery, and recurrence occurred in every patient whose clonality exceeded 26.8% (18/57). Mucosal CD4 and CD8 T cells were sorted and sequenced only in a subgroup of patients, the size of which was not stated.

Trimming leaves V shorter by 3 bases and J shorter by 0 bases, with the junction holding 1 base beyond the gene matches. As encoded in the germline V gene (reference sequence), CDR1 is MNHEY while CDR2 is SMNVEV. The CDR3 numbers 15 residues from cysteine through phenylalanine. Solely the CDR3 DNA is kept, with 45 bases framed from the first base. Adults with ileal or ileocolonic Crohn's disease for whom ileocolonic resection was indicated were considered eligible. Whole ileal mucosal biopsies were kept frozen at -80 degrees C prior to DNA extraction. A TRizol-based method was used to extract genomic DNA from the frozen whole biopsies, and the DNA was quantified with a NanoDrop 2000 spectrophotometer.

The receptor was derived from an adult with Crohn's disease. Sequencing was performed on ileal tissue. Recombination joined TRBV27 with TRBJ1-4; 7 nucleotides in the junction match TRBD1. The nucleotide sequence reads as follows: TGTGCCAGCAGTTTTCAGGGGGCAACTAATGAAAAACTGTTTTTT. Translated, this is CASSFQGATNEKLFF.